Each of the 15 T cell receptor beta chains below was sequenced from the same sample in a study of early T cells in non-severe SARS-CoV-2 infection. Using its own MiXCR run on the 5' RACE reads, TCRdb lists one record per CDR3 protein. The table records about 34,000 distinct CDR3 sequences, approximately 6% of them present only once. Input material: whole blood. The receptor set was obtained from an adult who was a healthcare worker with PCR-confirmed SARS-CoV-2 infection or an uninfected control (not recorded which).

This clonotype was seen repeatedly, ten times or more. This chain joins TRBV18 and TRBJ2-1; D is ambiguous. CDR1 and CDR2 from the germline V gene are KGHSH and LQKENI. The CDR3 contains 14 residues. Deletions cut 3 bases from V and 5 bases from J, with 11 bases between. CDR3 DNA: TGTGCCAGCTCACCGACGCGGAGCCACAATGAGCAGTTCTTC. Its protein product is CASSPTRSHNEQFF.

This clonotype was observed a handful of times. The chain couples TRBV10-2 to TRBJ2-2; D gene unclear. V was cut by 1 base and J by 5 bases, with 2 bases left in between. This CDR3 comprises 12 residues. Germline V CDR1 and CDR2: WSHSY, SAAADI. CDR3 region: CASSEWTGELFF. DNA for the CDR3: TGCGCCAGCAGTGAGTGGACCGGGGAGCTGTTTTTT.

The gene calls are TRBV7-2 and TRBJ2-2; 7 nucleotides line up with TRBD1. Trimming took 6 bases from V and 6 from J; bases not matched to a gene: 7. The CDR3 is 14 amino acids. Germline V lookup: CDR1 SGHTA, CDR2 FQGNSA. The CDR3 DNA sequence: TGTGCCAGCAGGACGACAGGGAATGCCGGGGAGCTGTTTTTT. Translation: CASRTTGNAGELFF.

This clonotype was observed at least ten times. This chain connects TRBV28 to TRBJ2-1; D gene uncertain. The length of the CDR3 is 15 residues. Trimming left V 2 bases short and J 0 bases short, with 8 bases between. Germline CDR1 reads MDHEN; CDR2 reads SYDVKM. CDR3 sequence: CASSLRTSSYNEQFF. The DNA for the CDR3 is TGTGCCAGCAGTTTACGGACGAGCTCCTACAATGAGCAGTTCTTC. The whole variable domain, filled in from reference TRBV28 and TRBJ2-1, reads DVKVTQSSRYLVKRTGEKVFLECVQDMDHENMFWYRQDPGLGLRLIYFSYDVKMKEKGDIPEGYSVSREKKERFSLILESASTNQTSMYLCASSLRTSSYNEQFFGPGTRLTVL.

Many counts were recorded for this clonotype. The CDR3 spells CASSLEGGSQYF. The CDR3 DNA reads TGTGCCAGCAGCTTAGAGGGGGGTTCGCAGTATTTT. J is TRBJ2-3 and V is TRBV7-8; D may match TRBD1 or TRBD2 (6 bases each). Germline loops: CDR1 SGHVS, CDR2 FQNEAQ. The CDR3 covers 12 residues. Trimming stripped 1 base from V and 10 bases from J, with 9 bases between. Using reference TRBV7-8 and TRBJ2-3 for the parts outside the CDR3, the full variable domain is GAGVSQSPRYKVAKRGQDVALRCDPISGHVSLFWYQQALGQGPEFLTYFQNEAQLDKSGLPSDRFFAERPEGSVSTLKIQRTQQEDSAVYLCASSLEGGSQYFGPGTRLTVL.

There are a few counts of this clonotype. This chain connects TRBV12-3 or TRBV12-4 to TRBJ2-5; TRBD2 agrees at 12 bases. The length of the CDR3 is 16 residues. V was clipped by 6 bases and J by 3 bases; unmatched bases: 8. The CDR3 DNA reads as TGTGCCAGCAGCACCACGGGACTAGCGGGTAAAGAGACCCAGTACTTC. Translating it yields CASSTTGLAGKETQYF.

This clonotype was counted ten times or more. This sequence joins TRBV30 and TRBJ1-1, with TRBD1 identical over 7 bases. This CDR3 is 15 amino acids long. Per germline, CDR1 GTSNPN and CDR2 SVGIG (reference sequence). With V trimmed by 3 bases and J by 0 bases, 7 bases remained unmatched. CDR3 amino acids: CAWSDAQGLNTEAFF. CDR3 sequence (DNA): TGTGCCTGGAGCGACGCACAGGGGCTGAACACTGAAGCTTTCTTT.

This clonotype was recorded many times. The rearrangement links TRBV6-2 or TRBV6-3 to TRBJ2-1, with a weak D call TRBD2 (6 bases). V was trimmed by 8 bases and J by 3 bases, leaving 17 bases between them. Germline V gene data show CDR1 as MNHEY and CDR2 as SVGEGT. CDR3 length equals 15 residues. The CDR3 DNA sequence: TGTGCCAGCGGGACTCAACCGGAATACTACAATGAGCAGTTCTTC. It translates to CASGTQPEYYNEQFF.

This clonotype has at least ten counts. The CDR3 loop reads CASSLEGTGIYEQYF. CDR3 nucleotide sequence: TGTGCCAGCAGCTTAGAAGGGACAGGGATCTACGAGCAGTACTTC. This sequence joins TRBV11-2 and TRBJ2-7; 9 nucleotides align to TRBD1. Per germline, CDR1 SGHAT and CDR2 FQNNGV. V gave up 0 bases and J gave up 3 bases; unmatched junction bases: 3. The CDR3 has 15 residues.

This clonotype has ten or more counts. The V call is TRBV7-8, the J call TRBJ1-5, with no clear D. V was clipped by 6 bases and J by 2 bases, with 11 bases between them. Germline loops: CDR1 SGHVS, CDR2 FQNEAQ. The CDR3 consists of 14 residues. Here the CDR3 DNA reads TGTGCCAGCAGTAGTCGGGTGGGCAATCAGCCCCAGCATTTT. Translation: CASSSRVGNQPQHF.

This clonotype was seen repeatedly, ten times or more. The chain combines TRBV29-1 with TRBJ1-1; 7 positions match TRBD1. The V segment lost 7 bases and the J segment 3 bases; nucleotides outside the gene matches: 5. The CDR3 has 12 residues. The germline gives CDR1 SQVTM, CDR2 ANQGSEA. Here the CDR3 reads CSAGTADTEAFF. The CDR3 nucleotides read TGCAGCGCTGGGACAGCGGACACTGAAGCTTTCTTT.

Many counts were recorded for this clonotype. The gene calls are TRBV5-1 and TRBJ2-3; D unresolved. The V end lost 2 bases, the J end lost 3 bases, and 10 bases lay between the germline ends. Germline lookup yields CDR1 SGHRS and CDR2 YFSETQ. CDR3 length: 14 amino acids. CDR3 loop: CASSLGRETDTQYF. CDR3 nucleotide sequence: TGCGCCAGCAGCTTAGGAAGGGAAACAGATACGCAGTATTTT.

At least ten counts were recorded for this clonotype. The J gene is TRBJ1-2, the V gene TRBV5-1, with D maybe TRBD1 (6 bases). Trimming removed 0 bases from V and 4 bases from J, with 10 bases in between. This CDR3 spans 14 amino acids. Germline CDR1 SGHRS, CDR2 YFSETQ. The CDR3 DNA follows: TGCGCCAGCAGCTTGGAGGCAGGGGTCTATGGCTACACCTTC. This gives the protein CASSLEAGVYGYTF.

This chain links TRBV20-1 with TRBJ1-1; TRBD1 matches at 10 bases. CDR3 length: 17 amino acids. With 3 bases clipped from V and 2 bases from J, the junction kept 12 bases outside the gene matches. CDR1 is DFQATT and CDR2 is SNEGSKA in the germline V gene (reference sequence). CDR3 DNA: TGCAGTGCTAGTCCCCCGACAGGGGGCGCTGGCAACACTGAAGCTTTCTTT. This sequence encodes CSASPPTGGAGNTEAFF.

This clonotype was recorded at least ten times. The gene calls are TRBV5-1 and TRBJ1-5, with TRBD1 matching 10 bases. Unmatched junction bases numbered 6, after V lost 1 base and J lost 5 bases. Germline values: CDR1 SGHRS, CDR2 YFSETQ. The CDR3 loop spans 16 amino acids. The CDR3 sequence: CASSLTTGTGDQPQHF. The CDR3 DNA reads as TGCGCCAGCAGCTTGACAACCGGGACAGGGGATCAGCCCCAGCATTTT.